These T cell receptor beta chains were read from a single sample in a study of lymphopenia after photon versus proton radiotherapy. The assay was immunoSEQ multiplex PCR, and TCRdb's table has in-frame clones only and misses some. The table shows 30,000 to 45,000 clones, with approximately 90% occurring only once. The source material was peripheral blood, sampled from a patient treated with photon-based radiotherapy. The receptors were sampled from a man aged 55 to 70 with cholangiocarcinoma. Each CDR3 is given with its conserved first and last residue. D genes are given only for firm matches. Only some rows state a clone size, as once, few, many or a class for expanded clones.

j_call,d_call,clone_size,v_call,cdr3_aa,cdr3_nt
TRBJ2-3,-,-,TRBV9,CASSVKLTDTQYF,TGTGCCAGCAGCGTAAAACTCACAGATACGCAGTATTTT
TRBJ2-2,TRBD1,-,TRBV11-2,CASSAVLPGQGAGELFF,TGTGCCAGCAGCGCCGTCTTACCGGGACAGGGCGCCGGGGAGCTGTTTTTT
TRBJ1-1,-,-,TRBV28,CASREGDGGAFF,TGTGCCAGCAGAGAAGGGGACGGCGGAGCTTTCTTT
TRBJ2-3,-,-,TRBV7-3,CASSLGVQDTQYF,TGTGCCAGCAGCTTAGGGGTTCAAGATACGCAGTATTTT
TRBJ1-1,-,once,TRBV4-3,CASSLRISANTEAFF,TGCGCCAGCAGCCTACGGATCTCCGCGAACACTGAAGCTTTCTTT
TRBJ2-7,TRBD1,-,TRBV5-1,CASSWGDRPAYEQYF,TGCGCCAGCAGCTGGGGGGACAGGCCCGCCTACGAGCAGTACTTC
TRBJ1-5,-,-,TRBV19,CASQVGTRNQPQHF,TGTGCCAGCCAGGTCGGCACTCGCAATCAGCCCCAGCATTTT
TRBJ2-1,-,-,TRBV10-1,CASSELIPDRLTYNEQFF,TGCGCCAGCAGTGAGTTAATTCCGGACAGACTTACCTACAATGAGCAGTTCTTC
TRBJ1-2,-,-,TRBV19,CASSNTGNGGYTF,TGTGCCAGTAGCAACACAGGGAATGGCGGCTACACCTTC
TRBJ2-1,TRBD1,-,TRBV4-1,CASSQVLQGTRNEQFF,TGCGCCAGCAGCCAAGTTCTACAGGGGACCAGGAATGAGCAGTTCTTC
TRBJ1-2,-,-,TRBV5-4,CASSLGVVANYGYTF,TGTGCCAGCAGCTTGGGGGTAGTAGCTAACTATGGCTACACCTTC
TRBJ2-7,-,-,TRBV10-1,CASSGGADEQYF,TGCGCCAGCAGTGGGGGGGCCGACGAGCAGTACTTC
TRBJ1-3,-,-,TRBV11-2,CASSAGRWTGNTIYF,TGTGCCAGCAGCGCGGGACGGTGGACTGGAAACACCATATATTTT
TRBJ1-1,TRBD1,-,TRBV10-3,CAISDSGGGDTEAFF,TGTGCCATCAGTGATTCAGGGGGCGGGGACACTGAAGCTTTCTTT
TRBJ2-5,-,-,TRBV15,CATSRTPGIGGTSQETQYF,TGTGCCACCAGCAGAACCCCAGGGATTGGTGGAACTTCGCAAGAGACCCAGTACTTC
TRBJ1-2,-,-,TRBV19,CASSIFNISSEANYGYTF,TGTGCCAGTAGTATTTTCAATATCTCCTCCGAAGCTAACTATGGCTACACCTTC
TRBJ2-7,-,-,TRBV6-6,CASSYHRRLIHYEQYF,TGTGCCAGCAGTTACCATCGGCGGCTAATACACTACGAGCAGTACTTC
TRBJ2-7,TRBD1,-,TRBV7-8,CASSLAGTGVNEQYF,TGTGCCAGCAGCTTAGCCGGGACAGGGGTGAACGAGCAGTACTTC
TRBJ2-1,-,-,TRBV5-1,CASSFGLEGTEQFF,TGCGCCAGCAGCTTTGGTTTGGAGGGGACTGAGCAGTTCTTC
TRBJ1-1,-,few,TRBV11-2,CASSLQGSWTEAFF,TGTGCCAGCAGCTTACAGGGGTCGTGGACTGAAGCTTTCTTT
TRBJ2-7,TRBD1,-,TRBV27,CASSFTGTEPYEQYF,TGTGCCAGCAGTTTCACCGGGACAGAACCCTACGAGCAGTACTTC
TRBJ1-1,-,-,TRBV9,CASSVVAGNTEAFF,TGTGCCAGCAGCGTAGTGGCGGGGAACACTGAAGCTTTCTTT
TRBJ1-1,-,-,TRBV4-1,CASSQGRRPTEAFF,TGCGCCAGCAGCCAAGGACGTCGACCCACTGAAGCTTTCTTT
TRBJ1-1,-,-,TRBV6-1,CASSAFREREGSEAFF,TGTGCCAGCAGTGCTTTCAGGGAAAGGGAAGGGTCTGAAGCTTTCTTT
TRBJ2-3,TRBD1,-,TRBV2,CASTADRGRTDTQYF,TGTGCCAGCACCGCGGACAGGGGGCGGACAGATACGCAGTATTTT
TRBJ2-1,-,-,TRBV13,CASSLGYRASNEQFF,TGTGCCAGCAGCTTAGGCTACAGGGCGAGCAATGAGCAGTTCTTC
TRBJ1-1,-,-,TRBV28,CASSSRSYGPNTEAFF,TGTGCCAGCAGTTCCAGGAGTTATGGGCCTAACACTGAAGCTTTCTTT
TRBJ2-1,-,-,TRBV7-7,CASSFLGGEQFF,TGTGCTAGCAGCTTCTTAGGGGGAGAGCAGTTCTTC
TRBJ2-2,TRBD1,-,TRBV28,CASSKGQGNTGELFF,TGTGCCAGCAGTAAAGGACAGGGGAACACCGGGGAGCTGTTTTTT